Listed below are T cell receptor beta chains from one sample, sequenced in a study of blood T cell repertoires in COVID-19. TCRdb's table, derived via immunoSEQ multiplex PCR, lists solely in-frame clones and lacks some. The repertoire holds about 250,000 clones, with approximately 91% as singletons. What was sequenced was peripheral blood. These receptors were obtained from a man aged 25-40 years with COVID-19, enrolled during active disease. CDR3s include the opening cysteine and the closing phenylalanine or tryptophan. A D gene is named only where the DNA matches it firmly. For some rows the clone size is stated as once, few or many, or as a class when expanded; others skip it.

CDR3aa	d_gene	v_gene	j_gene	abundance
CASSLGGGLYNEQFF	TRBD2	TRBV7-3	TRBJ2-1	NA
CASSQDRVLVAGTGELFF	NA	TRBV3-1/TRBV3-2	TRBJ2-2	NA
CASSFETGAYEQYF	TRBD1	TRBV5-1	TRBJ2-7	NA
CASSQGRLLRGGQPQHF	NA	TRBV4-1	TRBJ1-5	NA
CASSLELNQPQHF	NA	TRBV14	TRBJ1-5	NA
CASSQDGRNQPQHF	NA	TRBV3-1/TRBV3-2	TRBJ1-5	NA
CASSLAAGDTQYF	NA	TRBV5-4	TRBJ2-3	NA
CASSPPLSMSRSYNEQFF	NA	TRBV9	TRBJ2-1	NA
CASSLVTGVKGVNTEAFF	TRBD1	TRBV28	TRBJ1-1	NA
CASSQIQGSVLNTEAFF	NA	TRBV7-9	TRBJ1-1	NA
CASSESRGWNNEQFF	NA	TRBV10-1	TRBJ2-1	NA
CASSLGTGIFQPQHF	NA	TRBV7-9	TRBJ1-5	NA
CASSDPSGGIYEQFF	TRBD2	TRBV10-1	TRBJ2-1	NA
CASSLSGTNYEQYF	NA	TRBV7-2	TRBJ2-7	once
CASSLFGGDTDTQYF	TRBD2	TRBV7-3	TRBJ2-3	NA
CASSDQPRSGANVLTF	NA	TRBV6-1	TRBJ2-6	NA
CASSRVFGGTKNYEQYF	TRBD2	TRBV13	TRBJ2-7	NA
CASSRGQNYGYTF	TRBD1	TRBV6-5	TRBJ1-2	NA
CASSLGWQGGGYTF	NA	TRBV5-1	TRBJ1-2	once
CASGTTLGRLYGYTF	NA	TRBV19	TRBJ1-2	NA
CAGRGGGCYNEQFF	TRBD2	TRBV27	TRBJ2-1	NA
CASGRSGTDTQYF	NA	TRBV19	TRBJ2-3	few
CASSQGGTSGGETQYF	TRBD2	TRBV3-1/TRBV3-2	TRBJ2-5	NA
CSASQGLQETQYF	NA	TRBV20-1	TRBJ2-5	NA
CASSIGQGAFYEQYF	TRBD1	TRBV5-1	TRBJ2-7	NA
CASRKDRAGYTF	TRBD1	TRBV27	TRBJ1-2	NA
CASSQDSDRVVSPLHF	TRBD1	TRBV14	TRBJ1-6	NA
CASSRGLAGTYQETQYF	TRBD2	TRBV7-6	TRBJ2-5	NA
CASSRTSGGLSYEQYF	TRBD2	TRBV5-1	TRBJ2-7	NA
CASSPRASDGMQFF	NA	TRBV18	TRBJ2-1	NA
CASSQVRSGNRGSQPQHF	TRBD1	TRBV4-1	TRBJ1-5	NA
CASSEAAGWVNEKLFF	NA	TRBV6-1	TRBJ1-4	NA
CASSLGGSGNTIYF	NA	TRBV5-4	TRBJ1-3	NA
CASSWTGYNQPQHF	TRBD1	TRBV6-2/TRBV6-3	TRBJ1-5	NA
CAWTGGSEKLFF	NA	TRBV30	TRBJ1-4	NA
CASSPLSGYTF	NA	TRBV7-9	TRBJ1-2	NA
CASSALPGQGYDTIYF	TRBD1	TRBV25-1	TRBJ1-3	NA
CASSPPRRVSYGYTF	NA	TRBV7-9	TRBJ1-2	NA
CASSQVPSPLSNQPQHF	NA	TRBV4-1	TRBJ1-5	NA
CASSVGGTGREKLFF	TRBD1	TRBV6-4	TRBJ1-4	NA
CASSQAGGGQPQHF	TRBD1	TRBV3-1/TRBV3-2	TRBJ1-5	NA
CASSQSYSSNQPQHF	NA	TRBV4-1	TRBJ1-5	NA